Below, 10 T cell receptor beta chains from the same sample are listed, as sequenced in a study of response to subunit inactivated influenza vaccine. One entry per CDR3 protein, called by TCRdb with MiXCR from the RT-PCR reads. Here the sample spans about 570,000 distinct CDR3 sequences, around 10% being singletons. The sample was also linked to a second study, of T cells expressing NK-cell markers. That paper notes: TCR beta cDNA was made by 5'RACE template switching with UMIs.

Sample: PBMCs from blood, taken on the day of vaccination. The origin of the receptors is a man between 50 and 59 years old who received an inactivated influenza vaccine.

This clonotype was seen at least ten times. The V gene is TRBV12-3 or TRBV12-4, the J gene TRBJ1-3; unclear D gene. The CDR3 loop spans 14 amino acids. V lost 2 bases and J lost 0, with 5 bases in between. In nucleotides, the CDR3 is TGTGCCAGCAGTTTAATCGGCTCTGGAAACACCATATATTTT. Residues: CASSLIGSGNTIYF.

This clonotype was detected only a few times. This may stem from a read error, because a much larger clone lies one nucleotide away. The CDR3 here is CASSNGYEQYF. DNA for the CDR3: TGTGCCAGCAGTAACGGCTACGAGCAGTACTTC. The chain couples TRBV6-2 or TRBV6-3 to TRBJ2-7; D is ambiguous. Trimming removed 5 bases from V and 3 bases from J, with 5 bases in between. Per germline, CDR1 MNHEY and CDR2 SVGEGT. The CDR3 sequence is 11 residues long.

A few counts support this clonotype. The chain employs TRBV6-5 and TRBJ2-3; tentatively, D is TRBD2 (5 bases). The CDR3 totals 17 residues. Germline CDR1 and CDR2: MNHEY and SVGAGI. With 0 bases removed from V and 2 bases from J, the gap between germline ends came to 15 bases. The CDR3 sequence is CASSYSRAGAATDTQYF. The DNA for the CDR3 is TGTGCCAGCAGTTACTCGAGGGCCGGAGCAGCCACAGATACGCAGTATTTT.

This chain links TRBV24-1 with TRBJ2-6, with D unclear. Germline CDR1 is KGHDR and CDR2 is SFDVKD. The V gene lost 12 bases and the J gene lost 4 bases, with 12 bases spanning the gap. The CDR3 totals 13 residues. The CDR3, as DNA: TGTGCCTTCTTCTTCGGGGGGGCCAACGTCCTGACTTTC. This translates into CAFFFGGANVLTF.

This clonotype was picked up many times. The chain links TRBV7-2 to TRBJ2-1; no firm D call. V lost 5 bases to trimming and J lost 10 bases, with 9 bases between them. Germline CDR1 is SGHTA and CDR2 is FQGNSA. This CDR3 has 11 residues. The CDR3, as DNA: TGTGCCAGCAGCCAGAGAGTCGAGCAGTTCTTC. This translates into CASSQRVEQFF. The complete variable domain, with remaining parts taken from reference TRBV7-2 and TRBJ2-1, reads GAGVSQSPSNKVTEKGKDVELRCDPISGHTALYWYRQSLGQGLEFLIYFQGNSAPDKSGLPSDRFSAERTGGSVSTLTIQRTQQEDSAVYLCASSQRVEQFFGPGTRLTVL.

This clonotype was detected a few times. The V gene is TRBV7-2, the J gene TRBJ1-2, with TRBD1 identical over 7 bases. CDR3 length equals 15 residues. The V gene's germline CDR1 is SGHTA and CDR2 FQGNSA. Trimming at V came to 6 bases and at J to 2 bases, leaving 9 bases not matched to a gene. This CDR3 reads CASSLTGQANYGYTF. CDR3 nucleotides: TGTGCCAGCAGTTTAACCGGACAGGCAAACTATGGCTACACCTTC.

The table lists this clonotype with a few counts. J is TRBJ1-6 and V is TRBV4-3; tentative D call: TRBD1 (6 bases). Germline V gives CDR1 LGHNA, CDR2 YSLEER. The CDR3 extends over 15 amino acids. Trimming pared 8 bases from V and 8 bases from J, leaving 19 bases between. The CDR3 here is CASAVRWGRDSPLHF. The CDR3 DNA sequence: TGCGCCAGCGCCGTTAGGTGGGGGCGTGATTCACCCCTCCACTTT.

This clonotype was found a few times. The chain is built from TRBV10-3 and TRBJ2-2; D perhaps matches TRBD2 (5 bases). CDR3 length equals 12 residues. The ends were cut back, 4 bases at V and 6 bases at J, with 6 bases in the middle. The germline V gene encodes CDR1 ENHRY and CDR2 SYGVKD. The CDR3 loop reads CAISAGAGELFF. In DNA form, the CDR3 reads TGTGCCATCAGTGCCGGGGCCGGGGAGCTGTTTTTT.

A word on this clonotype: A read error may be the cause here, since a much bigger clone is one base away. The J gene is TRBJ1-5, the V gene TRBV20-1, with 7 bases matching TRBD1. The CDR3 consists of 15 residues. Germline-derived CDR1 and CDR2 are DFQATT and SNEGSKA (reference sequence). The CDR3 DNA reads as TGCACTGCTACCAGACAGGGAGGGAGCAATCAGCCCCAGCATTTT. Protein product: CTATRQGGSNQPQHF.

This clonotype was counted ten times or more. CDR3 nucleotide sequence: TGTGCCAGCAGTTTTGGCCGAGGGTCCAATCAGCCCCAGCATTTT. It is translated as CASSFGRGSNQPQHF. V and J are TRBV28 and TRBJ1-5; D is undetermined. Trimming took off 3 bases at V and 3 bases at J, with 12 bases between the two ends. The CDR3 is made up of 15 amino acids. CDR1 MDHEN and CDR2 SYDVKM come from the germline V gene.